The 27 T cell receptor beta chains presented below share a single source sample, sequenced in a study of cytomegalovirus exposure and HLA in healthy donors. The study ran its PCR with 60 Vbeta and 13 Jbeta primers. Repertoires were generated with immunoSEQ multiplex PCR, while TCRdb's copy carries only in-frame clones and drops some. The sample lists approximately 150,000 clones; around 72% were seen once. The specimen sequenced was PBMCs. These receptors originate from a middle-aged man in good health and CMV-seronegative.

The chain joins TRBV19 to TRBJ2-5; D is possibly TRBD2 (6 bases). The CDR3 has 14 amino acids. The V and J ends lost 5 bases and 5 bases respectively, with 15 bases between them. Germline-derived CDR1 and CDR2 are LNHDA and SQIVND (reference sequence). CDR3 DNA: TGTGCCAGTAGTCCGAGAACGGGGAGGGAGACCCAGTACTTC. Translation: CASSPRTGRETQYF.

J is TRBJ1-2 and V is TRBV5-1; 7 positions agree with TRBD1. J lost 5 bases, V lost 3 bases, and 13 bases had no gene match. CDR1 is SGHRS and CDR2 is YFSETQ in the germline V gene. This CDR3 is built from 16 residues. CDR3 DNA sequence: TGCGCCAGCAGCTCACCTTACAGGGGATCAACGTATGGCTACACCTTC. Translating it yields CASSSPYRGSTYGYTF.

This chain's CDR3 is CASGGQVGNEQFF. The CDR3 DNA is TGCGCCAGCGGGGGACAAGTTGGCAATGAGCAGTTCTTC. The chain recombines TRBV4-1 with TRBJ2-1, with D tentatively TRBD1 (6 bases). V gave up 8 bases and J gave up 6 bases, with 14 bases separating them. The CDR3 length is 13 residues. Germline values: CDR1 MGHRA, CDR2 YSYEKL.

The rearrangement uses TRBV5-1 and TRBJ2-5; D might be TRBD2 (5 bases). The J call is in doubt because the DNA end fits TRBJ2-7 better. From germline, CDR1 is SGHRS and CDR2 YFSETQ. The CDR3 runs to 16 residues. Here the CDR3 reads CASSFLRTGSSYEQYF. The CDR3 DNA follows: TGCGCCAGCAGCTTTTTAAGGACGGGGAGCTCCTACGAGCAGTACTTC.

This clone was counted once. This sequence joins TRBV5-1 and TRBJ2-5; TRBD1 aligns across 8 bases. Germline V CDR1 and CDR2: SGHRS, YFSETQ. CDR3 size: 14 residues. V lost 3 bases to trimming and J lost 5 bases; unmatched junction nucleotides: 6. The CDR3 nucleotides read TGCGCCAGCAGCTGGACAGGGAAGGAGGAGACCCAGTACTTC. Translated: CASSWTGKEETQYF. The variable domain in full, with the rest retrieved from reference TRBV5-1 and TRBJ2-5, is KAGVTQTPRYLIKTRGQQVTLSCSPISGHRSVSWYQQTPGQGLQFLFEYFSETQRNKGNFPGRFSGRQFSNSRSEMNVSTLELGDSALYLCASSWTGKEETQYFGPGTRLLVL.

The chain joins TRBV6-1 to TRBJ2-7, with D uncertain. The V end was cut by 2 bases, the J end by 0 bases, with 8 bases between. Germline V CDR1 and CDR2: MNHNS, SASEGT. The CDR3 is 14 amino acids. This CDR3 reads CASSEPPNSYEQYF. The CDR3 nucleotides are TGTGCCAGCAGTGAACCCCCCAACTCCTACGAGCAGTACTTC.

The V call is TRBV5-1, the J call TRBJ1-3; D not resolved. Germline assignment: CDR1 SGHRS and CDR2 YFSETQ. V lost 2 bases to trimming and J lost 8 bases, with 5 bases between them. The CDR3 length is 11 residues. The CDR3 bases are TGCGCCAGCAGCTTCGGGGACACCATATATTTT. Amino acid sequence: CASSFGDTIYF.

This clone was observed a single time. The rearrangement links TRBV21-1 to TRBJ1-4; the table gives TRBD1 as D, unverified against the DNA. TRBV21-1 is given as a pseudogene. The CDR3 length is 15 residues. CDR3 DNA sequence: TGTGCCAGCAGCCCTTGGACAGGGGGATATGAAAAACTGTTTTTT. Protein product: CASSPWTGGYEKLFF.

The chain has TRBV19 and TRBJ1-2, with TRBD1 matching over 10 bases. Trimming cost V 2 bases and J 12 bases; bases outside gene matches: 6. The V gene's germline CDR1 is LNHDA and CDR2 SQIVND (reference sequence). This CDR3 is built from 13 residues. The DNA for the CDR3 is TGTGCCAGTAGTATATCCGGGACAGGGGTTAACACCTTC. Its translation: CASSISGTGVNTF.

The V and J genes are TRBV19 and TRBJ2-2; TRBD1 might be the D (6 bases). Trimming took 9 bases from V and 7 from J, leaving 18 bases between them. The CDR3 has 14 amino acids. Germline V gene data show CDR1 as LNHDA and CDR2 as SQIVND (reference sequence). The CDR3, as DNA: TGTGCCAGCAAGGGGGATCGAATCGTCGGGGAGCTGTTTTTT. Translation: CASKGDRIVGELFF.

Only a few counts were recorded for this clone. The V call is TRBV19, the J call TRBJ2-1, with 9 bases fitting TRBD2. CDR3 size: 16 residues. V shed 2 bases and J 4 bases; nucleotides not matched to a gene: 6. Germline-derived CDR1 and CDR2 are LNHDA and SQIVND (reference sequence). CDR3 nucleotides: TGTGCCAGTAGTATACTCGGAGCGGGGGGATACAATGAGCAGTTCTTC. Its translation is CASSILGAGGYNEQFF.

DNA of the CDR3: TGTGCCAGCAGCCGTAACAGGGAGGGAGATGAAAAACTGTTTTTT. This sequence encodes CASSRNREGDEKLFF. The chain links TRBV6-5 to TRBJ1-4; perhaps TRBD1 as D (6 bases). The CDR3 contains 15 residues. CDR1 and CDR2 from the germline V gene are MNHEY and SVGAGI. Trimming stripped 6 bases from V and 6 bases from J, with 17 bases between.

This rearrangement joins TRBV2 to TRBJ1-5; 9 bases fit TRBD1. Germline CDR1 reads SNHLY; CDR2 reads FYNNEI. V lost 6 bases to trimming and J lost 4 bases; unmatched junction nucleotides: 7. The CDR3 covers 15 residues. The CDR3: CASRSGQGGNQPQHF. CDR3 bases: TGTGCCAGCAGATCGGGACAGGGCGGAAATCAGCCCCAGCATTTT.

The chain carries TRBV7-8 and TRBJ2-5; TRBD2 aligns across 12 bases. Germline assignment: CDR1 SGHVS and CDR2 FQNEAQ. The length of the CDR3 is 18 residues. J was trimmed by 5 bases and V by 1 base; bases with no gene match: 11. CDR3 nucleotides: TGTGCCAGCAGCTTAGGTTTGGCTAGCGGGGGGGCAAGGGAGACCCAGTACTTC. Its translation: CASSLGLASGGARETQYF. The complete variable domain, with remaining parts taken from reference TRBV7-8 and TRBJ2-5, reads GAGVSQSPRYKVAKRGQDVALRCDPISGHVSLFWYQQALGQGPEFLTYFQNEAQLDKSGLPSDRFFAERPEGSVSTLKIQRTQQEDSAVYLCASSLGLASGGARETQYFGPGTRLLVL.

The chain employs TRBV4-2 and TRBJ1-6; 7 nucleotides align to TRBD1. V lost 0 bases and J lost 9; bases outside the gene matches: 8. In germline, CDR1 is LGHNA, CDR2 YNFKEQ. There are 16 residues in the CDR3. The CDR3 is CASSQESGTAGSPLHF. CDR3 DNA sequence: TGTGCCAGCAGCCAAGAATCCGGGACAGCAGGTTCACCCCTCCACTTT.

The CDR3 protein is CASSEIRGGGYEQYF. DNA for the CDR3: TGTGCCAGCAGTGAAATCCGCGGGGGAGGCTACGAGCAGTACTTC. The V call is TRBV6-1, the J call TRBJ2-7; 7 nucleotides align to TRBD2. Losses at the gene ends were 2 bases for V and 3 bases for J; bases not matched to a gene: 7. Germline lookup yields CDR1 MNHNS and CDR2 SASEGT. This CDR3 is 15 amino acids long.

The J gene is TRBJ1-1, the V gene TRBV6-1; D might be TRBD1 (5 bases). Trimming removed 2 bases from V and 0 bases from J, with 13 bases in between. The CDR3 runs 16 residues. The V gene's germline CDR1 is MNHNS and CDR2 SASEGT. The CDR3 bases are TGTGCCAGCAGTGAAAGGGGCAGGGCCATGAACACTGAAGCTTTCTTT. Protein product: CASSERGRAMNTEAFF.

The V and J genes are TRBV6-1 and TRBJ2-7; the D gene is possibly TRBD2 (6 bases). V dropped 0 bases and J dropped 0 bases, with 12 bases sitting between them. The germline gives CDR1 MNHNS, CDR2 SASEGT. The CDR3 is made up of 16 amino acids. The CDR3 DNA reads TGTGCCAGCAGTGAAGCAAGCGGGCTAGGCTCCTACGAGCAGTACTTC. It translates to CASSEASGLGSYEQYF.

The chain is built from TRBV4-3 and TRBJ2-3; D gene ambiguous. Trimming shortened V by 0 bases and J by 0 bases, and 10 bases separated the two germline ends. The germline V gene has CDR1 LGHNA and CDR2 YSLEER. This CDR3 has 16 residues. CDR3 coding DNA: TGCGCCAGCAGCCAAGATAGTTCTACTAGCACAGATACGCAGTATTTT. This encodes CASSQDSSTSTDTQYF.

The chain carries TRBV28 and TRBJ1-6, with D possibly matching TRBD1 (5 bases). This CDR3 comprises 14 residues. V was clipped by 6 bases and J by 8 bases, with 14 bases between them. Germline lookup yields CDR1 MDHEN and CDR2 SYDVKM. CDR3 DNA: TGTGCCAGCAGCCTAAAAGGGGCGTATTCACCCCTCCACTTT. Amino acid sequence: CASSLKGAYSPLHF.

The sample holds a few counts of this clone. The sample holds other DNA sequences that translate to the same CDR3. The rearrangement joins TRBV19 to TRBJ1-3; unclear D gene. V lost 4 bases to trimming and J lost 4 bases, with 8 bases between them. Germline CDR1 is LNHDA and CDR2 is SQIVND (reference sequence). This CDR3 has 13 amino acids. In nucleotides, the CDR3 is TGTGCCAGTAGTAGGGAGTACGGAAACACCATATATTTT. This gives the protein CASSREYGNTIYF.

The chain employs TRBV4-1 and TRBJ2-7, with 11 bases that match TRBD1. The length of the CDR3 is 16 residues. Trimming removed 4 bases from V and 2 bases from J; junction bases left unmatched: 7. Germline V gives CDR1 MGHRA, CDR2 YSYEKL. The DNA of the CDR3 is TGCGCCAGCAGCCCATATGGACAGGGGGCCGCCTACGAGCAGTACTTC. Its protein is CASSPYGQGAAYEQYF.

This clone appeared a single time. The rearrangement joins TRBV7-9 to TRBJ1-2, with D unclear. CDR1 is SEHNR, CDR2 FQNEAQ, per germline (reference sequence). The ends were cut back, 1 base at V and 8 bases at J, with 11 bases in the middle. This CDR3 region has 13 residues. The CDR3 bases are TGTGCCAGCAGCTTAGACAGCCCGGGAGGCTACACCTTC. This encodes CASSLDSPGGYTF.

The chain has TRBV10-2 and TRBJ1-1; TRBD1 might be the D (6 bases). Germline CDR1 and CDR2: WSHSY and SAAADI. V lost 7 bases and J 4 bases, leaving 19 bases between the germline ends. There are 15 residues in the CDR3. The CDR3 protein is CASMDPGTRTTEAFF. The DNA for the CDR3 is TGCGCCAGCATGGACCCCGGGACAAGGACCACTGAAGCTTTCTTT.

Worth noting for this clone: This sample also contains other DNA sequences that code for the same CDR3. This chain connects TRBV7-8 to TRBJ1-1; D possibly corresponds to TRBD1 (5 bases). CDR3 length: 14 residues. Trimming shortened V by 1 base and J by 1 base, and 7 bases separated the two germline ends. CDR1 is SGHVS, CDR2 FQNEAQ, per germline. CDR3 protein: CASSLVGGNTEAFF. The CDR3 DNA sequence: TGTGCCAGCAGCTTAGTCGGGGGGAACACTGAAGCTTTCTTT.

J is TRBJ1-2 and V is TRBV15; D is ambiguous. The V and J ends lost 1 base and 6 bases respectively, with 15 bases between them. The CDR3 runs 15 residues. Looked up from germline, CDR1 is LNHNV and CDR2 is YYDKDF (reference sequence). In DNA form, the CDR3 reads TGTGCCACCAGCAGAGGGGGTCACAGCGGGGATGGCTACACCTTC. It translates to CATSRGGHSGDGYTF.

This chain joins TRBV5-1 and TRBJ1-1, with D perhaps TRBD1 (6 bases). The germline CDR1 and CDR2 sequences are SGHRS and YFSETQ. The CDR3 spans 17 residues. The V and J ends lost 4 bases and 0 bases respectively, with 19 bases between them. The CDR3 region has the DNA TGCGCCAGCAGCCCAAGAGATTGGGACATTCTGAACACTGAAGCTTTCTTT. Its protein is CASSPRDWDILNTEAFF. Drawing the rest from reference TRBV5-1 and TRBJ1-1, the complete variable domain is KAGVTQTPRYLIKTRGQQVTLSCSPISGHRSVSWYQQTPGQGLQFLFEYFSETQRNKGNFPGRFSGRQFSNSRSEMNVSTLELGDSALYLCASSPRDWDILNTEAFFGQGTRLTVV.